Listed below are T cell receptor beta chains from one sample, sequenced in a study of a mutant IDH1 vaccine in newly diagnosed glioma. Sequenced by immunoSEQ multiplex PCR; TCRdb stores in-frame clones only, minus some. The repertoire consists of roughly 21,000 clones, with more than 70% occurring once and the leading ten covering approximately 3%. Their antigens are not known. Material: PBMCs, obtained from a glioma patient whose treatment included an IDH1 peptide vaccine. The receptors come from a man aged 35 to 55 with glioma. Both conserved end residues are part of each CDR3. The D gene is left open where the match is weak. For some rows the clone size is stated as once, few or many, or as a class when expanded; others skip it.

V gene	clone size	J gene	D gene	CDR3 DNA	CDR3 protein
TRBV7-6	once	TRBJ1-5	NA	TGTGCCAGCAGCTCTGGGGCTCGCAATCAGCCCCAGCATTTT	CASSSGARNQPQHF
TRBV5-1	NA	TRBJ2-3	NA	TGCGCCAGCAGCTTGGAAGGGGTGCATACGCAGTATTTT	CASSLEGVHTQYF
TRBV14	NA	TRBJ1-1	NA	TGTGCCAGCAGCCAAGGAATATTCGGCACTGAAGCTTTCTTT	CASSQGIFGTEAFF
TRBV9	NA	TRBJ2-1	TRBD2	TGTGCCAGCAGCCCTCGGCTAGCGGGAAAGGATGAGCAGTTCTTC	CASSPRLAGKDEQFF
TRBV19	NA	TRBJ2-7	NA	TGTGCCAGTAGCAGGGACTTCAACTCCTACGAGCAGTACTTC	CASSRDFNSYEQYF
TRBV5-1	NA	TRBJ1-1	TRBD1	TGCGCCAGCAGCTTGTCGACAGGGATTGAAGCTTTCTTT	CASSLSTGIEAFF
TRBV6-1	NA	TRBJ2-7	NA	TGTGCCAGCAGGAACACAGGGCGGAACGAGCAGTACTTC	CASRNTGRNEQYF
TRBV28	NA	TRBJ2-2	NA	TGTGCCAGCAGTCAAGAGAGCGGGAACACCGGGGAGCTGTTTTTT	CASSQESGNTGELFF
TRBV30	NA	TRBJ2-3	NA	TGTGCCTGGACCCCTACGTACAGGGATAGAACAGATACGCAGTATTTT	CAWTPTYRDRTDTQYF
TRBV11-1	NA	TRBJ2-7	NA	TGTGCCAGCAGCCACTCTGCCTACGAGCAGTACTTC	CASSHSAYEQYF
TRBV6-5	NA	TRBJ2-5	NA	TGTGCCAGCAGTCCCCCGGGGAGGACCCAGTACTTC	CASSPPGRTQYF
TRBV5-5	NA	TRBJ2-7	NA	TGTGCCAGCAGCGTAACCTCAGGGGTGGGAGAGCAGTACTTC	CASSVTSGVGEQYF
TRBV7-9	NA	TRBJ1-1	NA	TGTGCCAGCAGCCAATGGGGGGACACTGAAGCTTTCTTT	CASSQWGDTEAFF
TRBV7-9	NA	TRBJ2-7	TRBD2	TGTGCCAGCAGCTTAGGGACTAGCGGGATACGAGCATCCTACGAGCAGTACTTC	CASSLGTSGIRASYEQYF
TRBV2	NA	TRBJ1-1	NA	TGTGCCAGCAGTGAGGTCGGCTCCTCGATTGAAGCTTTCTTT	CASSEVGSSIEAFF
TRBV28	once	TRBJ2-7	NA	TGTGCCAGCAGTTTTTGGCCCTACGAGCAGTACTTC	CASSFWPYEQYF
TRBV29-1	few	TRBJ1-1	NA	TGCAGCGTTGTAAAAGGGGCGATCACTGAAGCTTTCTTT	CSVVKGAITEAFF
TRBV6-5	NA	TRBJ1-5	NA	TGTGCCAGCAGTTACTCGAGTGGCAGGGGCAATCAGCCCCAGCATTTT	CASSYSSGRGNQPQHF